These 7 T cell receptor beta chains were all obtained from the same sample, sequenced in a study of blood T cell repertoires in COVID-19. The table came from immunoSEQ multiplex PCR; TCRdb's copy has only in-frame clones and leaves some out. The sample lists approximately 400,000 clones, more than 75% seen once, with about 1.1% in the top ten. The sample was PBMCs or T cells enriched from blood (not recorded which). These receptors all stem from a woman under 30 who had recovered from COVID-19.

The rearrangement joins TRBV5-1 to TRBJ1-1; possible D gene TRBD1, 5 bases. The CDR3 totals 12 residues. From germline, CDR1 is SGHRS and CDR2 YFSETQ. Trimming removed 4 bases at V and 4 bases at J, with 8 bases between. CDR3: CASSPGSTEAFF. The CDR3 bases are TGCGCCAGCAGCCCAGGGTCCACTGAAGCTTTCTTT.

This clone was seen a handful of times. This rearrangement joins TRBV2 to TRBJ1-5; 8 nucleotides agree with TRBD1. Looked up from germline, CDR1 is SNHLY and CDR2 is FYNNEI. V dropped 7 bases and J dropped 4; count of bases not matched to a gene: 9. The length of the CDR3 is 15 residues. The CDR3 sequence: CASTRTGTRNQPQHF. The CDR3 DNA is TGTGCCAGCACCCGGACAGGGACCCGAAATCAGCCCCAGCATTTT.

The J gene is TRBJ1-5, the V gene TRBV30; no firm D call. The CDR3 covers 15 residues. V lost 0 bases and J lost 1, with 10 bases in between. In germline, CDR1 is GTSNPN, CDR2 SVGIG (reference sequence). The CDR3 spells CAWSVRGFSNQPQHF. The DNA for the CDR3 is TGTGCCTGGAGTGTACGAGGGTTCAGCAATCAGCCCCAGCATTTT.

The chain combines TRBV7-2 with TRBJ2-7; 10 nucleotides align to TRBD2. The CDR3 covers 18 residues. V was clipped by 3 bases and J by 0 bases; unmatched bases: 11. CDR1 is SGHTA, CDR2 FQGNSA, per germline. The DNA for the CDR3 is TGTGCCAGCAGCTTCTCTAGCGGGGGCCTACTAAGCTCCTACGAGCAGTACTTC. It codes for CASSFSSGGLLSSYEQYF.

The CDR3, as DNA: TGTGCCAGTAGTATAGAGGGGACAGGACCCTATGGCTACACCTTC. Residues: CASSIEGTGPYGYTF. V is TRBV19 and J is TRBJ1-2; 8 positions match TRBD1. V dropped 0 bases and J dropped 4; count of bases not matched to a gene: 4. The CDR3 runs to 15 residues. Per the germline V gene, CDR1 is LNHDA and CDR2 is SQIVND (reference sequence).

This rearrangement joins TRBV2 to TRBJ2-1; D unclear. Per the germline V gene, CDR1 is SNHLY and CDR2 is FYNNEI. The V end was cut by 4 bases, the J end by 9 bases, with 10 bases between. The CDR3 is made up of 12 amino acids. CDR3 amino acids: CASSGLSLEQFF. CDR3 bases: TGTGCCAGCAGTGGACTGTCTCTTGAGCAGTTCTTC. The complete variable domain, with remaining parts taken from reference TRBV2 and TRBJ2-1, reads EPEVTQTPSHQVTQMGQEVILRCVPISNHLYFYWYRQILGQKVEFLVSFYNNEISEKSEIFDDQFSVERPDGSNFTLKIRSTKLEDSAMYFCASSGLSLEQFFGPGTRLTVL.

The chain joins TRBV19 to TRBJ2-5, with D possibly TRBD2 on 6 matching bases. Germline V CDR1 and CDR2: LNHDA, SQIVND (reference sequence). With 1 base removed from V and 5 bases from J, the gap between germline ends came to 11 bases. CDR3 length: 14 residues. CDR3 nucleotides: TGTGCCAGTAGTATAGCCGGGAGCAGGGAGACCCAGTACTTC. The encoded protein is CASSIAGSRETQYF.